This T cell receptor (beta chain) stems from a study of regulatory T cells in long-lasting Graves disease. General observations from the study: TCR diversity in persistent Graves' patients was below that of newly diagnosed ones. Because few samples were included, accuracy may have been lower.

V lost 0 bases and J 5 bases, leaving 14 bases between the germline ends. CDR1 is GTSNPN, CDR2 SVGIG, per germline (reference sequence). CDR3 length: 15 amino acids. Time point: newly diagnosed GD, antithyroid drugs for less than 3 months. With RNA extracted from PBMCs as input, the TCR library was made. With iRepertoire HTBI primers and Arm-PCR of CDR3 regions, TCR beta libraries were built. Each CDR3 protein is one row after TCRdb ran MiXCR on the multiplex PCR reads. The sample yields a few hundred thousand distinct CDR3 sequences, 20% to 25% seen once. This clonotype was observed a few times. Its antigen remains unknown.

This chain uses TRBV30 with TRBJ1-3; possible D gene TRBD1, 5 bases. The sequences come from peripheral blood mononuclear cells (PBMCs), collected at new diagnosis, from a patient treated with antithyroid drugs. The TCR was taken from a female donor with Graves disease. For the CDR3, the DNA is TGTGCCTGGAGTGTCCTGTGGCAGGGTAGAAACACCATATATTTT. Its protein product is CAWSVLWQGRNTIYF.